Given below is one T cell receptor (beta chain) in context. The CDR3 is made up of 13 amino acids. Trimming cost V 5 bases and J 6 bases, with 11 bases left between them. The germline CDR1 and CDR2 sequences are LNHDA and SQIVND (reference sequence). Original data processing: Reference gene primer amplification in the assay estimated nucleated cell counts. The protocol was immunoSEQ multiplex PCR, while the TCRdb copy is restricted to in-frame clones and leaves out a portion. That table furnishes V, J and clone size, whereas the DNA furnished D and trimming. The sample contains around 200,000 clones, approximately 86% of which appear only once. This record comes from a study of blood T cell repertoires in COVID-19. Study details: Acute and convalescent COVID-19 samples came from the United States, Italy and Spain.

All exposed participants met a person with COVID-19 within 2 weeks before entering the study. The V and J genes are TRBV19 and TRBJ2-1; weak D call: TRBD1 (6 bases). The receptor comes from a woman younger than 45 who had been exposed to COVID-19. The sample consisted of PBMCs or T cells enriched from blood (not recorded which). CDR3 nucleotide sequence: TGTGCCAGTAGTCGGCAGGGGTTCAATGAGCAGTTCTTC. Amino acids: CASSRQGFNEQFF.